This T cell receptor (beta chain) was recovered during a study of regulatory T cells in long-lasting Graves disease. General study points: The study found lower TCR diversity in persistent Graves' patients than in newly diagnosed ones. Persistent cases favored TRBV28, TRBJ1-2 and TRBJ2-5.

Sequencing libraries for TCR beta were prepared with iRepertoire HTBI primers and Arm-PCR of CDR3 regions. MiXCR was run by TCRdb on the multiplex PCR reads, yielding one entry per CDR3 protein. The repertoire consists of 700,000 or so distinct CDR3 sequences, with 25% to 35% occurring once and the leading ten covering 35% to 55%. Sample time point: persistent/refractory GD, antithyroid drugs over 5 years with positive TRAb. There was RNA extracted from PBMCs, and the TCR library was made from it. It was American Thyroid Association guidelines that determined Graves' disease diagnosis. An approximately 10-milliliter sample of peripheral blood was drawn into EDTA tubes. The CDR3 has 17 amino acids. V was pared by 5 bases and J by 3 bases, with 10 bases of the junction left unmatched. Many counts were recorded for this clonotype. Its antigen is undetermined.

The V gene is TRBV12-3 or TRBV12-4, the J gene TRBJ1-6; TRBD1 matches 7 bases. This TCR derives from a female donor with Graves disease. The sample in question was peripheral blood mononuclear cells (PBMCs), obtained when the disease was refractory, from a patient treated with antithyroid drugs. The CDR3 DNA reads TGTGCCAGCAGTCGGGGACAGCCGGAGGTCTATAATTCACCCCTCCACTTT. Translated: CASSRGQPEVYNSPLHF.